The 10 T cell receptor beta chains given below trace back to one sample, sequenced in a study of cytotoxic CD8 clonotypes in ibrutinib-treated CLL. The data were produced by immunoSEQ multiplex PCR, yet TCRdb's version contains in-frame clones alone and is incomplete. The sample comprises hundreds of thousands of clones, roughly 74% of which are singletons, and 15% rests with the top ten. Sequenced material: PBMCs, taken after 24 months of ibrutinib treatment. The source is a human donor with chronic lymphocytic leukemia.

This chain connects TRBV27 to TRBJ2-7, with D unresolved. V was clipped by 5 bases and J by 5 bases, with 28 bases between them. The CDR3 length is 18 residues. The germline gives CDR1 MNHEY, CDR2 SMNVEV (reference sequence). Here the CDR3 DNA reads TGTGCCAGCAGTGTGATACCAGATAGTGGACCCGTCCTGGACGAGCAGTACTTC. This codes for CASSVIPDSGPVLDEQYF.

The chain links TRBV5-1 to TRBJ2-5; maybe TRBD1 (5 bases). V was pared by 3 bases and J by 3 bases, with 15 bases between. CDR1 is SGHRS, CDR2 YFSETQ, per germline. This CDR3 is built from 15 residues. The CDR3 coding sequence is TGCGCCAGCAGCTCCACAGGAAGAGAGAAAGAGACCCAGTACTTC. Protein product: CASSSTGREKETQYF.

This chain uses TRBV19 with TRBJ2-7; 10 positions match TRBD1. The CDR3 spans 15 residues. V shed 6 bases, J shed 3 bases, and the junction held 8 bases outside the gene matches. Germline CDR1 reads LNHDA; CDR2 reads SQIVND (reference sequence). The DNA of the CDR3 is TGTGCCAGTAGGAGATCCGGGACAGGGGTCTACGAGCAGTACTTC. This codes for CASRRSGTGVYEQYF.

This sequence joins TRBV5-6 and TRBJ1-1, with D possibly TRBD1 on 6 matching bases. CDR1 and CDR2 (germline): SGHDT, YYEEEE. This CDR3 has 13 residues. Between the trimmed V and J ends, which lost 1 base and 4 bases, there was a span of 8 bases. The CDR3 DNA sequence: TGTGCCAGCAGCTTGAAGGGGGGCACTGAAGCTTTCTTT. Translated: CASSLKGGTEAFF.

The genes are TRBV9 and TRBJ1-2; no firm D call. In germline, CDR1 is SGDLS, CDR2 YYNGEE. V was shortened by 0 bases and J by 13 bases, with 19 bases between the two germline ends. The CDR3 has 14 amino acids. This CDR3 reads CASSVDETYSLGTF. The CDR3 DNA sequence: TGTGCCAGCAGCGTAGATGAGACATACTCCCTGGGCACCTTC.

V is TRBV6-6 and J is TRBJ1-5, with D possibly matching TRBD1 (6 bases). Germline V gene lookup returns CDR1 MNHNY and CDR2 SVGAGI (reference sequence). Trimming cost V 6 bases and J 4 bases, with 16 bases left between them. The CDR3 totals 15 residues. DNA of the CDR3: TGTGCCAGCAGACTTCGACAGGCGGAAAATCAGCCCCAGCATTTT. This codes for CASRLRQAENQPQHF.

This clone was observed a few times. This CDR3 is also generated by other DNA sequences in the sample. The chain recombines TRBV9 with TRBJ2-3; D perhaps matches TRBD2 (5 bases). V lost 0 bases and J 1 base, leaving 6 bases between the germline ends. In germline, CDR1 is SGDLS, CDR2 YYNGEE. This CDR3 has 14 residues. CDR3 coding DNA: TGTGCCAGCAGCGTAGTCGGGGGCACAGATACGCAGTATTTT. The encoded protein is CASSVVGGTDTQYF.

The V gene is TRBV9, the J gene TRBJ1-2; a weak D match, TRBD1 (5 bases). Germline values: CDR1 SGDLS, CDR2 YYNGEE. The CDR3 runs to 15 residues. V lost 3 bases and J 5 bases, leaving 17 bases between the germline ends. The chain's CDR3 is CASSAQVPFAYGYTF. DNA of the CDR3: TGTGCCAGCAGCGCACAGGTGCCATTCGCATATGGCTACACCTTC.

The rearrangement uses TRBV11-3 and TRBJ2-1, with D possibly being TRBD1 (5 bases). CDR3 size: 13 residues. In germline, CDR1 is SGHNT, CDR2 YENEEA. CDR3 region: CAPGHRPYNEQFF. The DNA for the CDR3 is TGTGCTCCAGGGCACAGGCCCTACAATGAGCAGTTCTTC. The whole variable domain, remainder taken from reference TRBV11-3 and TRBJ2-1, is EAGVVQSPRYKIIEKKQPVAFWCNPISGHNTLYWYLQNLGQGPELLIRYENEEAVDDSQLPKDRFSAERLKGVDSTLKIQPAELGDSAVYLCAPGHRPYNEQFFGPGTRLTVL.

The chain couples TRBV30 to TRBJ1-1, with TRBD1 matching over 7 bases. The CDR3 has 12 amino acids. Germline V gives CDR1 GTSNPN, CDR2 SVGIG (reference sequence). V trimming: 5 bases; J trimming: 5 bases; junction bases outside the gene matches: 5. The CDR3 sequence is CAWQTGRTEAFF. The DNA for the CDR3 is TGTGCCTGGCAGACAGGGCGAACTGAAGCTTTCTTT.